The 32 T cell receptor beta chains listed next were all sequenced from one sample in a study of blood T cell repertoires in COVID-19. Measured with immunoSEQ multiplex PCR; TCRdb has only the in-frame clones, and not every one. This table holds about 250,000 clones, roughly 84% found once. Sequencing was performed on PBMCs or T cells enriched from blood (not recorded which). The receptors shown here come from a man in his fifties or sixties who had recovered from COVID-19.

This sequence joins TRBV3-1 (or the pseudogene TRBV3-2) and TRBJ1-2; 7 positions match TRBD1. CDR1 LGHDT and CDR2 YNNKEL come from the germline V gene (reference sequence). The CDR3 has 13 residues. V was pared by 4 bases and J by 7 bases, with 6 bases of the junction left unmatched. The CDR3 nucleotides read TGTGCCAGCAGCCCGGGACAGCTGAGTGGCTACACCTTC. This gives the protein CASSPGQLSGYTF.

The chain uses TRBV10-2 and TRBJ2-3; D ambiguous. Trimming cost V 4 bases and J 6 bases, with 5 bases left between them. Per the germline V gene, CDR1 is WSHSY and CDR2 is SAAADI. The CDR3 totals 11 residues. This CDR3 reads CASSAEDTQYF. The CDR3 bases are TGCGCCAGCAGTGCCGAGGATACGCAGTATTTT.

This chain connects TRBV7-3 to TRBJ1-1; 7 bases agree with TRBD1. The trim removed 4 bases at V and 4 bases at J, leaving 9 bases unmatched. Germline assignment: CDR1 SGHTA and CDR2 FQGTGA. The CDR3 consists of 15 residues. This chain's CDR3 is CASSSSTGSGTEAFF. The CDR3 DNA is TGTGCCAGCAGCTCCTCGACAGGGTCGGGCACTGAAGCTTTCTTT.

This sequence joins TRBV24-1 and TRBJ2-1, with TRBD2 matching over 8 bases. CDR3 length: 16 amino acids. The J segment lost 6 bases and the V segment lost 9 bases, leaving 15 bases of the junction unmatched. Germline CDR1 and CDR2: KGHDR and SFDVKD. The CDR3 loop is CATGGKRGRDINEQFF. CDR3 DNA sequence: TGTGCCACCGGGGGGAAGCGGGGGCGTGATATCAATGAGCAGTTCTTC.

The chain has TRBV9 and TRBJ1-4; D might be TRBD1 (6 bases). The V and J ends lost 0 bases and 0 bases respectively, with 9 bases between them. CDR3 length equals 16 residues. Germline V gene lookup returns CDR1 SGDLS and CDR2 YYNGEE. The CDR3 is CASSVGRQATNEKLFF. The CDR3 coding sequence is TGTGCCAGCAGCGTAGGCCGACAGGCAACTAATGAAAAACTGTTTTTT.

This clone was seen a handful of times. This sequence joins TRBV19 and TRBJ2-1; a possible D gene is TRBD2 (5 bases). This CDR3 is 16 amino acids long. Germline values: CDR1 LNHDA, CDR2 SQIVND (reference sequence). The V end lost 2 bases, the J end lost 2 bases, and 13 bases lay between the germline ends. This CDR3 is CASSISGSGAYNEQFF. CDR3 DNA: TGTGCCAGTAGTATAAGTGGGAGCGGTGCCTACAATGAGCAGTTCTTC.

The chain carries TRBV27 and TRBJ2-7; 10 nucleotides agree with TRBD1. This CDR3 has 17 amino acids. V trimming: 5 bases; J trimming: 5 bases; junction bases outside the gene matches: 15. Germline values: CDR1 MNHEY, CDR2 SMNVEV (reference sequence). CDR3 in amino acids: CASSDPSGQGSLHEQYF. CDR3 in DNA: TGTGCCAGCAGTGACCCTTCGGGACAGGGGTCGTTACACGAGCAGTACTTC.

J is TRBJ2-7 and V is TRBV7-9; TRBD2 is a possible D gene (6 bases). Trimming pared 1 base from V and 4 bases from J, leaving 17 bases between. Germline assignment: CDR1 SEHNR and CDR2 FQNEAQ (reference sequence). The CDR3 has 16 amino acids. The DNA of the CDR3 is TGTGCCAGCAGCTTAGACCCGCGGGGCGAGCAGTACGAGCAGTACTTC. Protein: CASSLDPRGEQYEQYF.

The genes are TRBV5-1 and TRBJ1-4; D call uncertain. The CDR3 is 15 amino acids. V dropped 0 bases and J dropped 5 bases, with 11 bases sitting between them. Germline V gene sequence: CDR1 SGHRS, CDR2 YFSETQ. Here the CDR3 DNA reads TGCGCCAGCAGCTTGGGGGTAGCTGGGAATGAAAAACTGTTTTTT. This translates into CASSLGVAGNEKLFF.

This clone has more than one count but fewer than ten. V is TRBV7-3 and J is TRBJ2-3; 13 nucleotides agree with TRBD2. The CDR3 loop spans 16 amino acids. V shed 1 base, J shed 10 bases, and the junction held 8 bases outside the gene matches. The germline V gene encodes CDR1 SGHTA and CDR2 FQGTGA. This CDR3 reads CASSLMGTSGTGAQYF. DNA of the CDR3: TGTGCCAGCAGCTTAATGGGGACTAGCGGGACCGGCGCGCAGTATTTT.

This chain connects TRBV28 to TRBJ1-2, with a possible D match to TRBD1 (5 bases). Per germline, CDR1 MDHEN and CDR2 SYDVKM. This CDR3 spans 13 amino acids. V lost 8 bases to trimming and J lost 4 bases, with 14 bases between them. The CDR3 region has the DNA TGTGCCAGCGCACGGGGGGGTAGCTATGGCTACACCTTC. Its translation is CASARGGSYGYTF.

The V call is TRBV19, the J call TRBJ2-7; TRBD1 agrees at 9 bases. The CDR3 runs 16 residues. Per the germline V gene, CDR1 is LNHDA and CDR2 is SQIVND (reference sequence). The junction had 15 bases not matched to a gene; V was cut back by 6 bases and J by 6 bases. CDR3 region: CASRTTSAGQGSEQYF. The CDR3 DNA reads TGTGCCAGTAGAACGACGAGTGCGGGACAGGGAAGCGAGCAGTACTTC.

The rearrangement uses TRBV4-2 and TRBJ2-3, with 12 bases matching TRBD2. Germline loops: CDR1 LGHNA, CDR2 YNFKEQ. V shed 0 bases and J 0 bases; nucleotides not matched to a gene: 1. The CDR3 sequence is 17 residues long. The chain's CDR3 is CASSQDGTSGSTDTQYF. The DNA for the CDR3 is TGTGCCAGCAGCCAAGACGGGACTAGCGGGAGCACAGATACGCAGTATTTT.

A word on this clone: In the same sample, other DNA sequences code for this CDR3. The rearrangement links TRBV5-1 to TRBJ2-1; TRBD1 aligns across 9 bases. Germline V gene data show CDR1 as SGHRS and CDR2 as YFSETQ. V lost 4 bases, J lost 6 bases, and 5 bases stayed unmatched. CDR3 length equals 14 residues. The CDR3 is CASSPGQGSNEQFF. The CDR3 region has the DNA TGCGCCAGCAGCCCGGGACAGGGAAGCAATGAGCAGTTCTTC.

The chain has TRBV10-3 and TRBJ1-5; D may be TRBD1 (6 bases). The CDR3 contains 14 residues. V lost 1 base, J lost 7 bases, and 11 bases lay in between. In germline, CDR1 is ENHRY, CDR2 SYGVKD. CDR3 in amino acids: CAISELQGRQPQHF. CDR3 DNA sequence: TGTGCCATCAGTGAGTTGCAGGGGCGCCAGCCCCAGCATTTT.

This chain links TRBV6-2 or TRBV6-3 with TRBJ2-7; 9 nucleotides line up with TRBD1. This CDR3 spans 16 amino acids. The V gene's germline CDR1 is MNHEY and CDR2 SVGEGT. With V trimmed by 5 bases and J by 0 bases, 8 bases remained unmatched. The DNA for the CDR3 is TGTGCCAGCAGTACAATACCGGGACAGGGCTCCTACGAGCAGTACTTC. Its translation: CASSTIPGQGSYEQYF.

The genes are TRBV18 and TRBJ1-6; D gene ambiguous. Germline V gene sequence: CDR1 KGHSH, CDR2 LQKENI. CDR3 length: 15 amino acids. Trimming cost V 3 bases and J 7 bases, with 13 bases left between them. The CDR3 nucleotides are TGTGCCAGCTCACCGGGCCTTCCCGACAATTCACCCCTCCACTTT. Amino acids: CASSPGLPDNSPLHF.

The chain has TRBV15 and TRBJ2-1, with TRBD2 matching over 14 bases. V lost 9 bases, J lost 10 bases, and 11 bases stayed unmatched. CDR1 LNHNV and CDR2 YYDKDF come from the germline V gene (reference sequence). This CDR3 is built from 15 residues. CDR3 nucleotides: TGTGCCACAAGTCTGACTAGCGGGAGGGGGGAGGAGCAGTTCTTC. It encodes CATSLTSGRGEEQFF.

The chain joins TRBV18 to TRBJ2-7; a possible D gene is TRBD2 (5 bases). Looked up from germline, CDR1 is KGHSH and CDR2 is LQKENI. This CDR3 region has 17 residues. V shed 3 bases and J shed 4 bases, with 22 bases lying between them. CDR3 sequence: CASSPRVWGTRGYEQYF. The CDR3 DNA reads TGTGCCAGCTCACCCCGCGTCTGGGGTACACGGGGATACGAGCAGTACTTC.

This chain connects TRBV28 to TRBJ2-2, with TRBD2 matching over 9 bases. The J segment lost 7 bases and the V segment lost 6 bases, leaving 15 bases of the junction unmatched. Germline CDR1 MDHEN, CDR2 SYDVKM. This CDR3 is built from 17 residues. The CDR3 region has the DNA TGTGCCAGCAGGGGCTGGCTAGCGGGAAAAAGGGGCGGGGAGCTGTTTTTT. This codes for CASRGWLAGKRGGELFF.

J is TRBJ1-3 and V is TRBV5-1; maybe TRBD1 (5 bases). The CDR3 covers 15 residues. Per the germline V gene, CDR1 is SGHRS and CDR2 is YFSETQ. V gave up 3 bases and J gave up 0 bases, with 10 bases separating them. CDR3 sequence reads: CASSWGKDSGNTIYF. CDR3 nucleotides: TGCGCCAGCAGCTGGGGCAAAGACTCTGGAAACACCATATATTTT.

This clone was seen a handful of times. V and J are TRBV19 and TRBJ2-7; 7 nucleotides agree with TRBD2. This CDR3 is built from 14 residues. CDR1 is LNHDA and CDR2 is SQIVND in the germline V gene (reference sequence). V shed 3 bases and J 6 bases; nucleotides not matched to a gene: 8. Written as DNA, the CDR3 is TGTGCCAGTAGTATCGGCGGGAGCGCCTCCGAGCAGTACTTC. Protein: CASSIGGSASEQYF.

The chain carries TRBV2 and TRBJ1-1; the D is unclear. The CDR3 covers 17 residues. Trimming removed 6 bases at V and 1 base at J, with 21 bases between. Germline assignment: CDR1 SNHLY and CDR2 FYNNEI. In DNA, the CDR3 is TGTGCCAGCAGCGCCGTGCCCGACACCTACCCGAACACTGAAGCTTTCTTT. This encodes CASSAVPDTYPNTEAFF. Together with reference TRBV2 and TRBJ1-1, the CDR3 gives the full variable domain: EPEVTQTPSHQVTQMGQEVILRCVPISNHLYFYWYRQILGQKVEFLVSFYNNEISEKSEIFDDQFSVERPDGSNFTLKIRSTKLEDSAMYFCASSAVPDTYPNTEAFFGQGTRLTVV.

The rearrangement links TRBV27 to TRBJ2-7; 9 nucleotides line up with TRBD2. After removal of 7 bases from V and 3 bases from J, the junction contained 10 bases not matched to a gene. The CDR3 loop spans 15 amino acids. From germline, CDR1 is MNHEY and CDR2 SMNVEV (reference sequence). The CDR3 DNA sequence: TGTGCCAGCATCAAGGCGGCTAGCGGGAACTACGAGCAGTACTTC. As protein: CASIKAASGNYEQYF.

The rearrangement links TRBV27 to TRBJ1-4, with D perhaps TRBD1 (5 bases). The V end was cut by 3 bases, the J end by 3 bases, with 14 bases between. Germline CDR1 is MNHEY and CDR2 is SMNVEV (reference sequence). The CDR3 contains 16 residues. The CDR3 bases are TGTGCCAGCAGTTTTTCCCGGGGGGTAGCTAATGAAAAACTGTTTTTT. This gives the protein CASSFSRGVANEKLFF.

The rearrangement joins TRBV2 to TRBJ1-2; D might be TRBD1 (6 bases). The CDR3 contains 14 residues. Germline loops: CDR1 SNHLY, CDR2 FYNNEI. The germline V and J ends were trimmed by 6 bases and 7 bases, with 18 bases remaining between them. DNA of the CDR3: TGTGCCAGCAGGCAAATACAGGGTGCTGCTGGCTACACCTTC. It translates to CASRQIQGAAGYTF. Together with reference TRBV2 and TRBJ1-2, the CDR3 gives the full variable domain: EPEVTQTPSHQVTQMGQEVILRCVPISNHLYFYWYRQILGQKVEFLVSFYNNEISEKSEIFDDQFSVERPDGSNFTLKIRSTKLEDSAMYFCASRQIQGAAGYTFGSGTRLTVV.

This clone was found many times. The chain recombines TRBV29-1 with TRBJ2-2; 12 positions match TRBD2. This CDR3 is built from 14 residues. Germline values: CDR1 SQVTM, CDR2 ANQGSEA. With V trimmed by 7 bases and J by 5 bases, 5 bases remained unmatched. CDR3 in DNA: TGCAGCGCCGAGACTAGCGGGAGAACCGGGGAGCTGTTTTTT. It is translated as CSAETSGRTGELFF.

The chain recombines TRBV7-2 with TRBJ1-2; D ambiguous. Germline values: CDR1 SGHTA, CDR2 FQGNSA. V was cut by 5 bases and J by 0 bases, with 13 bases left in between. This CDR3 has 15 amino acids. As DNA, the CDR3 is TGTGCCAGCAGCCACAGCCCCTCCGCTAACTATGGCTACACCTTC. It specifies CASSHSPSANYGYTF. The full variable domain, with the rest looked up from reference TRBV7-2 and TRBJ1-2, is GAGVSQSPSNKVTEKGKDVELRCDPISGHTALYWYRQSLGQGLEFLIYFQGNSAPDKSGLPSDRFSAERTGGSVSTLTIQRTQQEDSAVYLCASSHSPSANYGYTFGSGTRLTVV.

This chain links TRBV21-1 with TRBJ2-3; the table's D call, TRBD2, has no DNA check behind it. TRBV21-1 is tagged as a pseudogene. The CDR3 has 20 residues. Here the CDR3 reads CASITLTNILVIAFTDTQYF. As DNA, the CDR3 is TGTGCCAGCATCACCCTCACCAACATACTAGTAATTGCATTCACAGATACGCAGTATTTT.

The rearrangement links TRBV5-6 to TRBJ1-6; 7 positions match TRBD1. Trimming removed 5 bases from V and 8 bases from J; junction bases left unmatched: 16. Germline V lookup: CDR1 SGHDT, CDR2 YYEEEE. This CDR3 spans 17 amino acids. Here the CDR3 reads CASSRPPGGHWDSPLHF. Written as DNA, the CDR3 is TGTGCCAGCAGTCGCCCCCCAGGGGGGCATTGGGATTCACCCCTCCACTTT.

V is TRBV9 and J is TRBJ1-2; TRBD1 matches 9 bases. The CDR3 has 14 amino acids. CDR1 is SGDLS, CDR2 YYNGEE, per germline. After removal of 7 bases from V and 4 bases from J, the junction contained 8 bases not matched to a gene. The CDR3 loop is CASGGTGRSYGYTF. The DNA for the CDR3 is TGTGCCAGCGGCGGGACAGGGCGGAGCTATGGCTACACCTTC.

The chain is built from TRBV10-3 and TRBJ2-1; 9 nucleotides agree with TRBD1. The V gene end was trimmed by 8 bases and the J gene end by 1 base; junction bases not matched to a gene: 3. This CDR3 region has 14 residues. Germline V CDR1 and CDR2: ENHRY, SYGVKD. CDR3 loop: CAISGTGSYNEQFF. For the CDR3, the DNA is TGTGCCATCTCCGGGACAGGGTCCTACAATGAGCAGTTCTTC.